Included here is one T cell receptor beta chain sequence, with context. Using its own MiXCR run on the 5' RACE reads, TCRdb lists one record per CDR3 protein. The table includes nearly 55,000 distinct CDR3 sequences, approximately 25% detected once. V lost 1 base and J 5 bases, leaving 11 bases between the germline ends. This CDR3 is 15 amino acids long. CDR1 is MGHRA, CDR2 YSYEKL, per germline. This sequence originates from a female donor with breast cancer. V gene TRBV4-1 combines with J gene TRBJ2-2; D possibly corresponds to TRBD2 (5 bases). Specimen: tumor-infiltrating naive CD4+ T cells sorted from the breast tumor. Sample subset: naive CD4+ T cells, CD4+CD45RA+CD25-. DNA of the CDR3: TGCGCCAGCAGCCAAGTCGGACTGAGGACCGGGGAGCTGTTTTTT. Protein: CASSQVGLRTGELFF.